This T cell receptor (beta chain) was recorded in a study of shared clonotypes between healthy human individuals. Here immunoSEQ multiplex PCR was the method, and the copy in TCRdb shows in-frame clones only, minus some. The sample yields fewer than 1.8 million clones, about 98.5% seen once. Study-wide findings and caveats: Against clonotypes common to all four donors, non-shared ones had lower generation probabilities.

As for this clone: Its specificity is not known.

The TCR comes from a young man in good health. Sequenced material: naive CD4+ T cells sorted from blood. Subset here: CD45RA+ positively selected.

The CDR3 here is CASSVEAGGTNEQFF. CDR3 sequence (DNA): TGTGCCAGCAGCGTAGAGGCGGGAGGGACCAATGAGCAGTTCTTC. The chain employs TRBV9 and TRBJ2-1; 9 bases fit TRBD2. In germline, CDR1 is SGDLS, CDR2 YYNGEE. V was clipped by 0 bases and J by 6 bases; unmatched bases: 4. The CDR3 contains 15 residues.